Listed here are 30 T cell receptor beta chains from one sample, sequenced in a study of T cell changes during pregnancy in multiple sclerosis. The protocol was immunoSEQ multiplex PCR, while the TCRdb copy is restricted to in-frame clones and leaves out a portion. The sample carries about 52,000 clones, roughly 90% recorded once. The input for sequencing was CD4+ T cells from peripheral blood mononuclear cells, taken after pregnancy. The receptors derive from a female donor in good health, enrolled as a control in a pregnancy study.

The genes are TRBV28 and TRBJ1-5, with 8 bases identical to TRBD1. Looked up from germline, CDR1 is MDHEN and CDR2 is SYDVKM. The CDR3 sequence is 16 residues long. Trimming took 5 bases from V and 2 from J; bases not matched to a gene: 8. For the CDR3, the DNA is TGTGCCAGCAGTCCAAGTGACAGGGGCCGCAATCAGCCCCAGCATTTT. Amino acid sequence: CASSPSDRGRNQPQHF.

The chain has TRBV6-5 and TRBJ2-5, with 9 bases aligning to TRBD1. The J call may not be correct, given that the DNA end is closer to TRBJ2-7. The CDR3 loop spans 15 amino acids. Germline V gives CDR1 MNHEY, CDR2 SVGAGI. CDR3 in amino acids: CASSDRGSSSYEQYF. In DNA, the CDR3 is TGTGCCAGCAGCGACAGGGGGTCGAGCTCCTACGAGCAGTACTTC.

The chain links TRBV7-8 to TRBJ1-6, with 9 bases matching TRBD1. The length of the CDR3 is 16 residues. Germline V CDR1 and CDR2: SGHVS, FQNEAQ. J gave up 11 bases and V 4 bases, and 12 bases lay outside the gene matches. The CDR3 DNA is TGTGCCAGCAGCTCGAGTTCCGGGACAGGGAAGGCACCCCTCCACTTT. Amino acid sequence: CASSSSSGTGKAPLHF.

The chain links TRBV7-9 to TRBJ2-3; tentatively, D is TRBD1 (6 bases). Germline V gene sequence: CDR1 SEHNR, CDR2 FQNEAQ (reference sequence). The CDR3 loop spans 16 amino acids. V gave up 5 bases and J gave up 1 base, with 16 bases separating them. The CDR3: CASSLDRSRGTDTQYF. The DNA of the CDR3 is TGTGCCAGCAGCCTAGACAGGTCCCGAGGCACAGATACGCAGTATTTT.

The gene calls are TRBV10-3 and TRBJ1-1, with D maybe TRBD1 (5 bases). The CDR3 has 14 residues. V shed 4 bases and J shed 2 bases, with 11 bases lying between them. CDR1 is ENHRY and CDR2 is SYGVKD in the germline V gene. The CDR3 bases are TGTGCCATCAGTGTAGGGGAAACTAACACTGAAGCTTTCTTT. Protein: CAISVGETNTEAFF.

CDR3 residues: CASSFGGLKFQETQYF. The CDR3 DNA follows: TGTGCCAGCAGCTTCGGCGGGTTGAAATTCCAAGAGACCCAGTACTTC. The chain carries TRBV7-2 and TRBJ2-5; TRBD2 might be the D (5 bases). The CDR3 covers 16 residues. Germline V gives CDR1 SGHTA, CDR2 FQGNSA. V was shortened by 3 bases and J by 1 base, with 15 bases between the two germline ends.

The chain combines TRBV7-3 with TRBJ2-2, with 8 bases lining up with TRBD2. The CDR3 is 15 amino acids. V lost 5 bases to trimming and J lost 5 bases; unmatched junction nucleotides: 7. Germline V lookup: CDR1 SGHTA, CDR2 FQGTGA. CDR3 sequence reads: CASSIGGAGTGELFF. In DNA, the CDR3 is TGTGCCAGCAGCATCGGGGGGGCGGGGACCGGGGAGCTGTTTTTT.

The chain combines TRBV5-5 with TRBJ2-3, with 11 bases lining up with TRBD2. Germline CDR1 reads SGHKS; CDR2 reads YYEKEE (reference sequence). The J segment lost 1 base and the V segment lost 4 bases, leaving 8 bases of the junction unmatched. CDR3 length: 17 amino acids. CDR3 in DNA: TGTGCCAGCAGCCGGATTAGCGGGGGGGCCGGCACAGATACGCAGTATTTT. Translating gives CASSRISGGAGTDTQYF.

V is TRBV2 and J is TRBJ2-3; 8 nucleotides line up with TRBD2. CDR1 SNHLY and CDR2 FYNNEI come from the germline V gene. The J segment lost 0 bases and the V segment lost 6 bases, leaving 11 bases of the junction unmatched. This CDR3 has 17 amino acids. Written as DNA, the CDR3 is TGTGCCAGCAGGAAGGGACTAGTGGTAGCTAGCACAGATACGCAGTATTTT. Its translation is CASRKGLVVASTDTQYF.

The V and J genes are TRBV6-1 and TRBJ2-3; the D is unclear. V was clipped by 2 bases and J by 6 bases, with 9 bases between them. The CDR3 loop spans 13 amino acids. Germline lookup yields CDR1 MNHNS and CDR2 SASEGT. The CDR3 is CASSELGVDTQYF. DNA of the CDR3: TGTGCCAGCAGTGAATTGGGCGTTGATACGCAGTATTTT.

The rearrangement joins TRBV4-2 to TRBJ1-2; no clear D. The CDR3 consists of 12 residues. Per the germline V gene, CDR1 is LGHNA and CDR2 is YNFKEQ. V dropped 4 bases and J dropped 4 bases, with 7 bases sitting between them. CDR3 sequence: CASSPTVYGYTF. CDR3 DNA: TGTGCCAGCAGCCCCACGGTCTATGGCTACACCTTC.

The chain links TRBV6-5 to TRBJ1-3, with no clear D. This CDR3 is built from 15 residues. CDR1 and CDR2 from the germline V gene are MNHEY and SVGAGI. V was pared by 0 bases and J by 0 bases, with 6 bases between. CDR3 in amino acids: CASSYSGGSGNTIYF. In DNA, the CDR3 is TGTGCCAGCAGTTACTCGGGAGGCTCTGGAAACACCATATATTTT.

The DNA for the CDR3 is TGCGCCAGCAGCCCGGGACAGAGTCTAGACGAGCAGTACTTC. This codes for CASSPGQSLDEQYF. This chain links TRBV5-1 with TRBJ2-7, with TRBD1 matching 7 bases. V shed 4 bases, J shed 5 bases, and the junction held 9 bases outside the gene matches. Germline CDR1 SGHRS, CDR2 YFSETQ. The length of the CDR3 is 14 residues.

The rearrangement uses TRBV2 and TRBJ2-3; TRBD1 agrees at 8 bases. This CDR3 comprises 15 residues. CDR1 and CDR2 from the germline V gene are SNHLY and FYNNEI. V was pared by 6 bases and J by 4 bases, with 9 bases of the junction left unmatched. Here the CDR3 reads CASSPEGTGPDTQYF. Here the CDR3 DNA reads TGTGCCAGCAGCCCAGAGGGGACAGGTCCAGATACGCAGTATTTT.

The V call is TRBV5-1, the J call TRBJ2-5; TRBD2 agrees at 7 bases. CDR1 and CDR2 from the germline V gene are SGHRS and YFSETQ. This CDR3 has 15 residues. Trimming removed 2 bases from V and 5 bases from J; junction bases left unmatched: 9. CDR3 coding DNA: TGCGCCAGCAGCTTAAGAGCGGGGTCGCACGAGACCCAGTACTTC. Its protein product is CASSLRAGSHETQYF.

The rearrangement links TRBV11-2 to TRBJ2-1; 11 bases align to TRBD2. J gave up 4 bases and V 4 bases, and 3 bases lay outside the gene matches. Germline values: CDR1 SGHAT, CDR2 FQNNGV. The CDR3 has 15 residues. The CDR3 bases are TGTGCCAGCAGCTCAACTAGCGGGGGATACAATGAGCAGTTCTTC. Amino acid sequence: CASSSTSGGYNEQFF.

The chain employs TRBV6-4 and TRBJ1-1, with D perhaps TRBD1 (6 bases). Germline V lookup: CDR1 MRHNA, CDR2 SNTAGT. V dropped 5 bases and J dropped 2 bases, with 12 bases sitting between them. The CDR3 consists of 14 residues. The CDR3 DNA reads TGTGCCAGCAGTCGAGGGACATCTAACACTGAAGCTTTCTTT. This sequence encodes CASSRGTSNTEAFF.

The V call is TRBV2, the J call TRBJ2-1; D possibly corresponds to TRBD2 (6 bases). V was clipped by 2 bases and J by 10 bases, with 21 bases between them. Germline lookup yields CDR1 SNHLY and CDR2 FYNNEI. The CDR3 covers 16 residues. The CDR3 region has the DNA TGTGCCAGCAGTGAACTGGGCGGGGCCACCTGGGGGGAGCAGTTCTTC. Its translation is CASSELGGATWGEQFF.

This chain uses TRBV10-3 with TRBJ2-5; TRBD1 might be the D (6 bases). Germline CDR1 ENHRY, CDR2 SYGVKD. V gave up 5 bases and J gave up 4 bases, with 17 bases separating them. The CDR3 is 15 amino acids. This CDR3 reads CAISSGATFRETQYF. As DNA, the CDR3 is TGTGCCATCAGTTCAGGGGCGACGTTCCGAGAGACCCAGTACTTC.

The chain carries TRBV11-1 and TRBJ2-7; no reliable D call. Deletions cut 3 bases from V and 3 bases from J, with 9 bases between. The CDR3 runs 13 residues. Germline V CDR1 and CDR2: SGHAT, FQDESV (reference sequence). In nucleotides, the CDR3 is TGTGCCAGCAGCTTTGGTCCGGGCTACGAGCAGTACTTC. Protein sequence: CASSFGPGYEQYF.

V and J are TRBV7-2 and TRBJ2-7, with 8 bases fitting TRBD2. Trimming took 1 base from V and 1 from J; bases not matched to a gene: 6. The CDR3 is made up of 16 amino acids. Germline CDR1 is SGHTA and CDR2 is FQGNSA. CDR3: CASSLGGGSGSYEQYF. The CDR3 bases are TGTGCCAGCAGCTTAGGCGGGGGGTCGGGATCCTACGAGCAGTACTTC.

CDR3 amino acids: CASSPGSGSNQPQHF. The DNA for the CDR3 is TGCGCCAGCAGCCCAGGTTCGGGGAGCAATCAGCCCCAGCATTTT. The chain joins TRBV5-1 to TRBJ1-5; D is ambiguous. The V end lost 4 bases, the J end lost 1 base, and 12 bases lay between the germline ends. The germline CDR1 and CDR2 sequences are SGHRS and YFSETQ. CDR3 length: 15 amino acids. Complete variable domain (other parts from reference TRBV5-1 and TRBJ1-5): KAGVTQTPRYLIKTRGQQVTLSCSPISGHRSVSWYQQTPGQGLQFLFEYFSETQRNKGNFPGRFSGRQFSNSRSEMNVSTLELGDSALYLCASSPGSGSNQPQHFGDGTRLSIL.

This clone showed up just once. The chain couples TRBV5-1 to TRBJ2-5; D is perhaps TRBD1 (5 bases). The V and J ends lost 5 bases and 2 bases respectively, with 10 bases between them. The germline CDR1 and CDR2 sequences are SGHRS and YFSETQ. This CDR3 is built from 13 residues. CDR3 sequence: CASSRGIQETQYF. CDR3 bases: TGCGCCAGCAGTAGGGGAATACAAGAGACCCAGTACTTC.

The chain uses TRBV1 and TRBJ1-2. TRBV1 constitutes a pseudogene. The CDR3 loop spans 18 amino acids. The CDR3 here is CTSSQDCGGPPPNYGYTF. CDR3 sequence (DNA): TGCACCAGCAGCCAAGATTGCGGGGGCCCACCTCCTAACTATGGCTACACCTTC.

This chain connects TRBV5-4 to TRBJ2-2; TRBD2 aligns across 7 bases. J was trimmed by 0 bases and V by 1 base; bases with no gene match: 6. There are 17 residues in the CDR3. CDR1 SGHNT and CDR2 YYREEE come from the germline V gene (reference sequence). The CDR3 spells CASSLRGLFANTGELFF. The CDR3 nucleotides read TGTGCCAGCAGCTTGAGGGGACTATTCGCGAACACCGGGGAGCTGTTTTTT.

J is TRBJ1-2 and V is TRBV23-1; D is possibly TRBD1 (6 bases). TRBV23-1 is an ORF, and what it does is uncertain. The CDR3 consists of 14 residues. V was cut by 2 bases and J by 5 bases, with 12 bases left in between. The CDR3: CASSQDRPVYGYTF. In DNA, the CDR3 is TGCGCCAGCAGTCAAGACAGGCCGGTGTATGGCTACACCTTC.

V is TRBV5-1 and J is TRBJ1-3; D not resolved. The germline V gene has CDR1 SGHRS and CDR2 YFSETQ. This CDR3 is 15 amino acids long. V was shortened by 2 bases and J by 2 bases, with 11 bases between the two germline ends. The CDR3 spells CASSFDNTPGNTIYF. The CDR3, as DNA: TGCGCCAGCAGCTTCGACAACACCCCTGGAAACACCATATATTTT. The whole variable domain, filled in from reference TRBV5-1 and TRBJ1-3, reads KAGVTQTPRYLIKTRGQQVTLSCSPISGHRSVSWYQQTPGQGLQFLFEYFSETQRNKGNFPGRFSGRQFSNSRSEMNVSTLELGDSALYLCASSFDNTPGNTIYFGEGSWLTVV.

V usage is TRBV5-5 and J usage is TRBJ1-3; D uncertain. This CDR3 has 13 residues. V was trimmed by 4 bases and J by 4 bases, leaving 9 bases between them. Germline V gene lookup returns CDR1 SGHKS and CDR2 YYEKEE (reference sequence). The CDR3 loop is CASSRGSGNTIYF. DNA for the CDR3: TGTGCCAGCAGCCGGGGATCAGGAAACACCATATATTTT.

V and J are TRBV20-1 and TRBJ2-5; TRBD1 might be the D (5 bases). From germline, CDR1 is DFQATT and CDR2 SNEGSKA (reference sequence). V lost 2 bases to trimming and J lost 4 bases, with 5 bases between them. The CDR3 runs 11 residues. The CDR3, as DNA: TGCAGTGCTAGACAGGGAGAGACCCAGTACTTC. Protein: CSARQGETQYF.

V and J are TRBV9 and TRBJ2-3, with TRBD2 matching over 11 bases. Germline-derived CDR1 and CDR2 are SGDLS and YYNGEE. The CDR3 runs to 16 residues. The junction had 2 bases not matched to a gene; V was cut back by 0 bases and J by 2 bases. The DNA for the CDR3 is TGTGCCAGCAGCGTAGGACTAGCGGGGCCCACAGATACGCAGTATTTT. Translated, it gives CASSVGLAGPTDTQYF. The variable domain in full, completed from reference TRBV9 and TRBJ2-3, reads DSGVTQTPKHLITATGQRVTLRCSPRSGDLSVYWYQQSLDQGLQFLIQYYNGEERAKGNILERFSAQQFPDLHSELNLSSLELGDSALYFCASSVGLAGPTDTQYFGPGTRLTVL.